Listed below are T cell receptor beta chains from one sample, sequenced in a study of cytomegalovirus exposure and HLA in healthy donors. The method was immunoSEQ multiplex PCR; TCRdb's version includes in-frame clones alone and lacks a portion of them. The sample includes 55,000 to 80,000 clones, roughly 94% of them seen just once. The sample taken for sequencing was PBMCs. These receptor sequences come from a man younger than 35 in good health and CMV-seropositive. Each CDR3 is given with its conserved first and last residue. The order of the fields is CDR3 length, V gene, J gene, D gene, clone size, CDR3 DNA, CDR3 protein. A D gene is named only where the DNA matches it firmly. Some rows have no size entry. The others give once, few or many, or a class for an expanded clone.

15	TRBV9	TRBJ1-5	NA	NA	TGTGCCAGCAGCGACGGACATCCTAGCAATCAGCCCCAGCATTTT	CASSDGHPSNQPQHF
11	TRBV11-2	TRBJ1-3	NA	once	TGTGCCAGCAGCTTTGAGGGCACCATATATTTT	CASSFEGTIYF
12	TRBV28	TRBJ2-2	NA	NA	TGTGCCAGCAGTTTCTCGGGTTGGGAGCTGTTTTTT	CASSFSGWELFF
13	TRBV25-1	TRBJ1-2	TRBD1	NA	TGTGCCAGCACCCCGGACAGGGGCTATGGCTACACCTTC	CASTPDRGYGYTF
15	TRBV2	TRBJ2-1	TRBD2	NA	TGTGCCAGCAGTGAAGGACTAGCGGGGGTCGATGAGCAGTTCTTC	CASSEGLAGVDEQFF
14	TRBV19	TRBJ2-3	NA	NA	TGTGCCAGTAGTATGGGCCGGAGCACAGATACGCAGTATTTT	CASSMGRSTDTQYF
16	TRBV10-3	TRBJ2-3	TRBD2	NA	TGTGCCATCAGGGCTGGGACTAGTAAGGGCACAGATACGCAGTATTTT	CAIRAGTSKGTDTQYF
16	TRBV5-1	TRBJ2-7	NA	NA	TGCGCCAGCAGCTTGGGAGCGGGCCTTTACTCCTACGAGCAGTACTTC	CASSLGAGLYSYEQYF
13	TRBV27	TRBJ1-1	NA	NA	TGTGCCAGCAAGGGACACATGAACACTGAAGCTTTCTTT	CASKGHMNTEAFF
14	TRBV5-1	TRBJ2-7	NA	NA	TGCGCCAGCAGCGGATCACAGGGTAGGGACGAGCAGTACTTC	CASSGSQGRDEQYF
16	TRBV19	TRBJ2-7	TRBD2	NA	TGTGCCAGTAGTAAACTAGCGGGAGTTCGAACCTACGAGCAGTACTTC	CASSKLAGVRTYEQYF
16	TRBV6-5	TRBJ2-1	TRBD2	NA	TGTGCCAGCAGTTATCCGGGACTAGCGGCTTCGGGGGAGCAGTTCTTC	CASSYPGLAASGEQFF